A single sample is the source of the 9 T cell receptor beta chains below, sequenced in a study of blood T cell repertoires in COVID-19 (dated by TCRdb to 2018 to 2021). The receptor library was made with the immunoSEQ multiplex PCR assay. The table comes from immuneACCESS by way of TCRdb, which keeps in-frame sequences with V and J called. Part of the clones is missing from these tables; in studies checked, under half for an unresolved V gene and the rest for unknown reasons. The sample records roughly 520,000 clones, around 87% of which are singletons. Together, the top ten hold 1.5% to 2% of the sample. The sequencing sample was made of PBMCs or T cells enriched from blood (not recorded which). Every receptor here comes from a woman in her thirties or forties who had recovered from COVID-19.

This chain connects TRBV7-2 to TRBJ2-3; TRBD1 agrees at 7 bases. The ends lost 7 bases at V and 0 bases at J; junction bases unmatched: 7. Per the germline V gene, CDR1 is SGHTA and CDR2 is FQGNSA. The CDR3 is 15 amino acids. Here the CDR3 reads CASTGSGGSTDTQYF. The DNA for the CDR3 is TGTGCCAGCACCGGATCAGGGGGTAGCACAGATACGCAGTATTTT.

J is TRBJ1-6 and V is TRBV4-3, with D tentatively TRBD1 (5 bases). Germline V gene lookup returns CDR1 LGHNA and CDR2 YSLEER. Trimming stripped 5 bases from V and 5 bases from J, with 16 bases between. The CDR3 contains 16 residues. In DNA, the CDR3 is TGCGCCAGCAGCGCCAGCCCAGGAGGGGATAATTCACCCCTCCACTTT. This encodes CASSASPGGDNSPLHF.

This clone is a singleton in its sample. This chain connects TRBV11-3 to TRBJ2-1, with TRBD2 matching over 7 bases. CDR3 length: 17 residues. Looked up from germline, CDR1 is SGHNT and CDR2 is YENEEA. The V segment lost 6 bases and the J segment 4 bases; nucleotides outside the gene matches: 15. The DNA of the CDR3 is TGTGCCAGCAGAAGTTTGGAGGGACTAACCTCTTACAATGAGCAGTTCTTC. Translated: CASRSLEGLTSYNEQFF.

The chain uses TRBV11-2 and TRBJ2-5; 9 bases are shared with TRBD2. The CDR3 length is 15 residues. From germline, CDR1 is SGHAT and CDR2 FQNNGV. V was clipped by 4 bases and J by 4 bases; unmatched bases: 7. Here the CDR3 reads CASSSLGSGRETQYF. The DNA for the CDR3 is TGTGCCAGCAGCTCTCTAGGTAGCGGGAGAGAGACCCAGTACTTC.

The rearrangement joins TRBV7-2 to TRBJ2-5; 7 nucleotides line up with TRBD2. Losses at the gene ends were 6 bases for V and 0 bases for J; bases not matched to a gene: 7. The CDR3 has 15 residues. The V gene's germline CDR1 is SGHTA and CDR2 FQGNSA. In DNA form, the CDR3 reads TGTGCCAGCAGTTCCCAGCGGGATTACCAAGAGACCCAGTACTTC. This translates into CASSSQRDYQETQYF.

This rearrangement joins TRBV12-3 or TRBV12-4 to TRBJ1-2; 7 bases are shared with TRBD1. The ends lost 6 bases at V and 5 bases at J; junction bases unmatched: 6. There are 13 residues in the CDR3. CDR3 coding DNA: TGTGCCAGCAGACAGGGGTATGAATATGGCTACACCTTC. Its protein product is CASRQGYEYGYTF.

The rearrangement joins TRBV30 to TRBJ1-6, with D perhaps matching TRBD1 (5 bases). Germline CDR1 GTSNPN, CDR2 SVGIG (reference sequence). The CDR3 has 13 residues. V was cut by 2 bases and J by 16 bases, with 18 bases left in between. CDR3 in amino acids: CAWSLGHSTLLHF. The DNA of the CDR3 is TGTGCCTGGAGTTTAGGACATTCAACGCTTCTCCACTTT.

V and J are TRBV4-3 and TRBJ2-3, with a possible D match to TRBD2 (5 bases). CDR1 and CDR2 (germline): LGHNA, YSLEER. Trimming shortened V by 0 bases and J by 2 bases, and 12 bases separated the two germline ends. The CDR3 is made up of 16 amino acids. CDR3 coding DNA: TGCGCCAGCAGCCAAGATTGGAGCGGCCCCACAGATACGCAGTATTTT. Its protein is CASSQDWSGPTDTQYF.

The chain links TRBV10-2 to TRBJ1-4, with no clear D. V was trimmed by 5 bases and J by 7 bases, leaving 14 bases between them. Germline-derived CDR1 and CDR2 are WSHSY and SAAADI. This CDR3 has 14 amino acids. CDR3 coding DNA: TGCGCCAGCAGTACCCCGGGATCACCTGAAAAACTGTTTTTT. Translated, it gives CASSTPGSPEKLFF.